This is a list of T cell receptor beta chains from one sample in a study of blood T cells in healthy people across ages. TCRdb independently ran MiXCR on the 5' RACE reads; one entry per CDR3 protein. The sample holds fewer than 950,000 distinct CDR3 sequences, 40% to 65% seen once. Specimen: blood. All receptors come from a man older than 75 in good health. Both conserved end residues are part of each CDR3. The D gene is left open where the match is weak. Clone sizes are given selectively: once, few, many, or a class where the clone is expanded.

TRBD2	TRBJ2-1	18	TRBV2	NA	TGTGCCAGCAGTGTCGGGACTAGCGGACCAATCTCCTACAATGAGCAGTTCTTC	CASSVGTSGPISYNEQFF
NA	TRBJ1-1	16	TRBV6-1	few	TGTGCCAGCAGTGAGGGTTTAAGGGGCCGTTATACTGAAGCTTTCTTT	CASSEGLRGRYTEAFF
NA	TRBJ1-1	14	TRBV2	few	TGTGCCAGCAGCGAACTGACACGGAACACTGAAGCTTTCTTT	CASSELTRNTEAFF
TRBD1	TRBJ1-1	16	TRBV11-2	NA	TGTGCCAGCAGCTCAACCAGGTCAGGGGGCAACACTGAAGCTTTCTTT	CASSSTRSGGNTEAFF
TRBD1	TRBJ1-2	16	TRBV19	NA	TGTGCCAGTATGGGGGACAGGGCCATATCTAACTATGGCTACACCTTC	CASMGDRAISNYGYTF
NA	TRBJ2-7	13	TRBV5-1	few	TGCGCCAGCAGCGAGTCTCCCTCCTACGAGCAGTACTTC	CASSESPSYEQYF
NA	TRBJ2-7	15	TRBV6-5	NA	TGTGCCAGCAGTAAACTCCGGGACAGCGGGTACGAGCAGTACTTC	CASSKLRDSGYEQYF
TRBD2	TRBJ2-1	17	TRBV7-2	few	TGTGCCAGCAGCTTCCGCGCTAGCGGGAGGGGCTACAATGAGCAGTTCTTC	CASSFRASGRGYNEQFF
NA	TRBJ2-3	12	TRBV3-1	NA	TGTGCCAGCAGCCTAGGGTGGGGTACGCAGTATTTT	CASSLGWGTQYF
NA	TRBJ2-1	16	TRBV4-1	NA	TGCGCCAGCAGCCAAGATCAAAGTAGCTCCTACAATGAGCAGTTCTTC	CASSQDQSSSYNEQFF
NA	TRBJ2-7	13	TRBV3-1	few	TGTGCCAGCAGCCAAGGAGGGATTTACGAGCAGTACTTC	CASSQGGIYEQYF
NA	TRBJ1-6	18	TRBV6-2/TRBV6-3	few	TGTGCCAGCAGCATGGGACCGCCACGAAGCTCCTATAATTCACCCCTCCACTTT	CASSMGPPRSSYNSPLHF
NA	TRBJ1-1	14	TRBV5-1	once	TGCGCCAGCAGCTCCAACAGGCAGAACACTGAAGCTTTCTTT	CASSSNRQNTEAFF
NA	TRBJ2-5	10	TRBV29-1	NA	TGCAGCGTTGTCCAAGAGACCCAGTACTTC	CSVVQETQYF
TRBD2	TRBJ2-2	16	TRBV7-6	NA	TGTGCCAGCAGCCCCCTTCGGGGGGAGGACACCGGGGAGCTGTTTTTT	CASSPLRGEDTGELFF